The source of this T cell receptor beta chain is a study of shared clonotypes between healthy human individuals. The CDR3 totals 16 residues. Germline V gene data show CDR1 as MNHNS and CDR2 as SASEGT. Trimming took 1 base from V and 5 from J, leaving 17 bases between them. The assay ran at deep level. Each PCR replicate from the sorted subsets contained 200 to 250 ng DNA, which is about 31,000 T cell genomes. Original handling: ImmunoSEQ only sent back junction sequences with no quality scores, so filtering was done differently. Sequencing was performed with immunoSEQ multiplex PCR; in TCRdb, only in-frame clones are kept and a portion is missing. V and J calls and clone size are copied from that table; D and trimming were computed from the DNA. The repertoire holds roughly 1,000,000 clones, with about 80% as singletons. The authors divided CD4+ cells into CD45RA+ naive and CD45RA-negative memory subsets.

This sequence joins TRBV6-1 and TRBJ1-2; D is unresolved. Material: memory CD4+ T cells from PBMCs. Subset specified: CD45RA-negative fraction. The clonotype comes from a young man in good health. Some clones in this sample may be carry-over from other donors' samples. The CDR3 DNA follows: TGTGCCAGCAGTGAAGAATCGGGCGCCCGGCGGTATGGCTACACCTTC. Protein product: CASSEESGARRYGYTF.